The rows below give T cell receptor beta chains drawn from one sample of a study of blood T cell repertoires in COVID-19. Profiled with immunoSEQ multiplex PCR; TCRdb holds only in-frame clones, not every one. The sample records around 140,000 clones, under 90% being singletons. The material sequenced was peripheral blood. These receptors were taken from a woman aged 60-75 years with active or convalescent COVID-19. The CDR3 runs from the conserved cysteine through the conserved F or W. The order of the fields is V gene, J gene, clone size, D gene, CDR3 protein, CDR3 DNA. The D gene is left open where the match is weak. Size is stated for part of the rows, as once, few or many counts, or as a class when the clone is expanded.

TRBV7-6,TRBJ2-7,few,TRBD1,CASSFDDRGREQYF,TGTGCCAGCAGCTTTGATGACAGGGGGCGCGAGCAGTACTTC
TRBV6-4,TRBJ2-3,-,TRBD2,CASSDAGGSTDTQYF,TGTGCCAGCAGTGACGCGGGGGGAAGCACAGATACGCAGTATTTT
TRBV6-1,TRBJ1-2,-,-,CASSDDSYGGYTF,TGTGCCAGCAGTGATGACAGCTATGGAGGCTACACCTTC
TRBV4-1,TRBJ1-2,-,TRBD1,CASSQGPVDRGRGYTF,TGCGCCAGCAGCCAAGGCCCCGTGGACAGGGGTCGAGGCTACACCTTC
TRBV6-5,TRBJ1-1,many,-,CASSFHRDLNTEAFF,TGTGCCAGCAGTTTTCACAGGGACCTGAACACTGAAGCTTTCTTT
TRBV28,TRBJ2-3,once,TRBD1,CASSTGVVSTDTQYF,TGTGCCAGCAGTACAGGGGTGGTGAGCACAGATACGCAGTATTTT
TRBV9,TRBJ2-1,-,TRBD1,CASSGTGTVVSNEQFF,TGTGCCAGCAGCGGTACCGGGACAGTAGTTTCCAATGAGCAGTTCTTC
TRBV6-5,TRBJ2-2,-,TRBD1,CASSPTGDTGELFF,TGTGCCAGCAGCCCGACAGGGGACACCGGGGAGCTGTTTTTT
TRBV7-2,TRBJ1-3,once,TRBD1,CASSYGTGGEGNTIYF,TGTGCCAGCAGCTACGGGACAGGGGGCGAAGGAAACACCATATATTTT
TRBV19,TRBJ2-3,-,-,CASSIGGTLLDTQYF,TGTGCCAGTAGTATAGGCGGGACCCTATTAGATACGCAGTATTTT
TRBV19,TRBJ1-1,few,TRBD1,CASSIQGEFKAFF,TGTGCCAGTAGTATACAGGGGGAATTCAAGGCTTTCTTT
TRBV28,TRBJ1-3,-,-,CASRRQEGGNTIYF,TGTGCCAGCAGGCGACAGGAAGGTGGAAACACCATATATTTT
TRBV6-1,TRBJ2-3,-,TRBD2,CASSARLAGGPGDTQYF,TGTGCCAGCAGTGCCCGACTAGCGGGGGGGCCCGGAGATACGCAGTATTTT
TRBV29-1,TRBJ1-3,-,TRBD1,CSVNRGPSDTIYF,TGCAGCGTTAACAGGGGGCCATCGGACACCATATATTTT